These 18 T cell receptor beta chains share one sample of origin, sequenced in a study of cytomegalovirus exposure and HLA in healthy donors. The PCR contained 60 Vbeta and 13 Jbeta primers. Repertoires were generated with immunoSEQ multiplex PCR, while TCRdb's copy carries only in-frame clones and drops some. This specimen shows about 88,000 clones; the ten leading clones hold 4.5% to 6.5%. Input material: PBMCs. The source is a girl aged 5 to 17 in good health and CMV-seropositive.

The chain is built from TRBV4-2 and TRBJ2-5, with D unresolved. Germline values: CDR1 LGHNA, CDR2 YNFKEQ. The CDR3 covers 14 residues. Trimming removed 3 bases at V and 5 bases at J, with 13 bases between. CDR3 in amino acids: CASSHPGTAETQYF. The CDR3 nucleotides are TGTGCCAGCAGCCACCCGGGTACCGCGGAGACCCAGTACTTC.

V and J are TRBV7-6 and TRBJ2-1; 9 bases fit TRBD1. Germline lookup yields CDR1 SGHVS and CDR2 FNYEAQ. The CDR3 spans 13 residues. The V and J ends lost 5 bases and 10 bases, in that order; junction bases with no gene match: 6. DNA for the CDR3: TGTGCCAGCAGCAGAGGACAGGGGCCGGAGCAGTTCTTC. Protein: CASSRGQGPEQFF.

V gene TRBV5-1 combines with J gene TRBJ1-2; possible D gene TRBD1, 5 bases. The germline V gene has CDR1 SGHRS and CDR2 YFSETQ. The CDR3 consists of 14 residues. V was trimmed by 4 bases and J by 4 bases, leaving 14 bases between them. The chain's CDR3 is CASSPAGLGYGYTF. The CDR3 nucleotides are TGCGCCAGCAGCCCCGCGGGGCTCGGCTATGGCTACACCTTC.

The chain uses TRBV19 and TRBJ2-2; D may be TRBD2 (7 bases). The V end was cut by 7 bases, the J end by 7 bases, with 19 bases between. In germline, CDR1 is LNHDA, CDR2 SQIVND (reference sequence). This CDR3 comprises 15 residues. The CDR3 loop reads CASKDQRGGDGELFF. DNA of the CDR3: TGTGCCAGTAAAGACCAGAGGGGGGGGGACGGGGAGCTGTTTTTT.

The V gene is TRBV29-1, the J gene TRBJ1-2; 12 bases map to TRBD1. J was trimmed by 14 bases and V by 1 base; bases with no gene match: 5. This CDR3 contains 12 residues. Looked up from germline, CDR1 is SQVTM and CDR2 is ANQGSEA. Here the CDR3 reads CSVEGGTGGGTF. CDR3 nucleotide sequence: TGCAGCGTTGAAGGGGGGACAGGGGGCGGAACCTTC.

The J gene is TRBJ1-2, the V gene TRBV14, with D hard to call. CDR3 length: 16 amino acids. Germline assignment: CDR1 SGHDN and CDR2 FVKESK. Trimming stripped 2 bases from V and 1 base from J, with 14 bases between. The CDR3 DNA is TGTGCCAGCAGCCAACGAGGTGGCCGTCTTAACTATGGCTACACCTTC. Protein: CASSQRGGRLNYGYTF.

The chain couples TRBV7-6 to TRBJ2-3; 12 nucleotides agree with TRBD2. CDR3 length: 18 amino acids. The ends lost 3 bases at V and 2 bases at J; junction bases unmatched: 9. Germline loops: CDR1 SGHVS, CDR2 FNYEAQ. The DNA for the CDR3 is TGTGCCAGCAGCTTGACGCGGCTAGCGGGGGGGTACACAGATACGCAGTATTTT. This translates into CASSLTRLAGGYTDTQYF. The entire variable domain, with the rest obtained from reference TRBV7-6 and TRBJ2-3, is as follows: GAGVSQSPRYKVTKRGQDVALRCDPISGHVSLYWYRQALGQGPEFLTYFNYEAQQDKSGLPNDRFSAERPEGSISTLTIQRTEQRDSAMYRCASSLTRLAGGYTDTQYFGPGTRLTVL.

In nucleotides, the CDR3 is TGCGCCAGCAGCCAAGAACAGGATCTGGGGGAAAAACTGTTTTTT. Translation: CASSQEQDLGEKLFF. The chain uses TRBV4-3 and TRBJ1-4; possibly TRBD1 for D (5 bases). V lost 0 bases, J lost 8 bases, and 13 bases lay in between. CDR1 is LGHNA, CDR2 YSLEER, per germline. The CDR3 totals 15 residues.

V usage is TRBV7-6 and J usage is TRBJ2-7; maybe TRBD2 (5 bases). Trimming removed 5 bases at V and 4 bases at J, with 12 bases between. There are 13 residues in the CDR3. Looked up from germline, CDR1 is SGHVS and CDR2 is FNYEAQ. The DNA of the CDR3 is TGTGCCAGCAGCCAGTTGACGGGATACGAGCAGTACGTC. It translates to CASSQLTGYEQYV.

The rearrangement links TRBV29-1 to TRBJ1-3, with D maybe TRBD1 (5 bases). CDR1 and CDR2 (germline): SQVTM, ANQGSEA. This CDR3 is built from 14 residues. Trimming shortened V by 6 bases and J by 2 bases, and 14 bases separated the two germline ends. CDR3 in amino acids: CSVQGVLTGNTIYF. CDR3 nucleotide sequence: TGCAGCGTCCAAGGGGTTCTAACTGGAAACACCATATATTTT.

V and J are TRBV4-1 and TRBJ2-7, with TRBD1 matching 8 bases. V lost 3 bases, J lost 3 bases, and 7 bases stayed unmatched. Looked up from germline, CDR1 is MGHRA and CDR2 is YSYEKL. The CDR3 has 15 amino acids. As DNA, the CDR3 is TGCGCCAGCAGCCAGAGGACAGGGAATATCTACGAGCAGTACTTC. Translation: CASSQRTGNIYEQYF.

A note on this clone: One junction end disagrees with the germline gene, perhaps due to a read error. The chain joins TRBV29-1 to TRBJ2-1, with 7 positions matching TRBD2. The CDR3 consists of 16 residues. CDR1 SQVTM and CDR2 ANQGSEA come from the germline V gene. The CDR3 is CSGEDRWGTNNNEQFF. The CDR3 DNA reads TGCAGCGGTGAAGATCGGTGGGGGACTAATAACAATGAGCAGTTCTTC.

This rearrangement joins TRBV28 to TRBJ2-1; D may be TRBD2 (7 bases). Germline lookup yields CDR1 MDHEN and CDR2 SYDVKM. Trimming removed 5 bases from V and 10 bases from J, with 21 bases in between. The CDR3 loop spans 15 amino acids. This CDR3 reads CASSHMGAAGGEQFF. The CDR3 DNA reads as TGTGCCAGCAGTCATATGGGGGCCGCCGGGGGGGAGCAGTTCTTC. Based on the CDR3 plus reference TRBV28 and TRBJ2-1, the full variable domain is DVKVTQSSRYLVKRTGEKVFLECVQDMDHENMFWYRQDPGLGLRLIYFSYDVKMKEKGDIPEGYSVSREKKERFSLILESASTNQTSMYLCASSHMGAAGGEQFFGPGTRLTVL.

The chain recombines TRBV4-3 with TRBJ1-2; D remains ambiguous. V lost 0 bases and J 4 bases, leaving 6 bases between the germline ends. This CDR3 has 13 amino acids. The germline gives CDR1 LGHNA, CDR2 YSLEER. CDR3 in DNA: TGCGCCAGCAGCCAAGATCCCAGCTATGGCTACACCTTC. It is translated as CASSQDPSYGYTF.

The chain is built from TRBV19 and TRBJ2-2; D is possibly TRBD2 (7 bases). V was shortened by 0 bases and J by 5 bases, with 13 bases between the two germline ends. CDR3 size: 16 residues. Germline assignment: CDR1 LNHDA and CDR2 SQIVND (reference sequence). The CDR3 protein is CASSIEGRGWTGELFF. The CDR3 DNA follows: TGTGCCAGTAGTATAGAAGGGAGGGGGTGGACCGGGGAGCTGTTTTTT. The whole variable domain, filled in from reference TRBV19 and TRBJ2-2, reads DGGITQSPKYLFRKEGQNVTLSCEQNLNHDAMYWYRQDPGQGLRLIYYSQIVNDFQKGDIAEGYSVSREKKESFPLTVTSAQKNPTAFYLCASSIEGRGWTGELFFGEGSRLTVL.

J is TRBJ2-5 and V is TRBV5-1; D remains ambiguous. Germline loops: CDR1 SGHRS, CDR2 YFSETQ. The CDR3 spans 14 residues. V was pared by 1 base and J by 2 bases, with 9 bases between. This CDR3 reads CASSLQPSQETQYF. CDR3 DNA sequence: TGCGCCAGCAGCTTGCAGCCTAGTCAAGAGACCCAGTACTTC.

The rearrangement joins TRBV6-1 to TRBJ2-7; a weak D match, TRBD1 (5 bases). The V gene lost 6 bases and the J gene lost 3 bases, with 12 bases spanning the gap. Germline CDR1 MNHNS, CDR2 SASEGT. The CDR3 has 13 residues. This CDR3 reads CASSGRTFYEQYV. The DNA for the CDR3 is TGTGCCAGCAGCGGCCGGACATTCTACGAGCAGTACGTC.

The chain carries TRBV7-9 and TRBJ1-5; a possible D gene is TRBD1 (6 bases). Germline loops: CDR1 SEHNR, CDR2 FQNEAQ (reference sequence). The germline V and J ends were trimmed by 4 bases and 16 bases, with 20 bases remaining between them. The CDR3 length is 13 residues. The CDR3 bases are TGTGCCAGCAGCTCTTCACGACAGGACTCCCTCCATTTT. This sequence encodes CASSSSRQDSLHF.